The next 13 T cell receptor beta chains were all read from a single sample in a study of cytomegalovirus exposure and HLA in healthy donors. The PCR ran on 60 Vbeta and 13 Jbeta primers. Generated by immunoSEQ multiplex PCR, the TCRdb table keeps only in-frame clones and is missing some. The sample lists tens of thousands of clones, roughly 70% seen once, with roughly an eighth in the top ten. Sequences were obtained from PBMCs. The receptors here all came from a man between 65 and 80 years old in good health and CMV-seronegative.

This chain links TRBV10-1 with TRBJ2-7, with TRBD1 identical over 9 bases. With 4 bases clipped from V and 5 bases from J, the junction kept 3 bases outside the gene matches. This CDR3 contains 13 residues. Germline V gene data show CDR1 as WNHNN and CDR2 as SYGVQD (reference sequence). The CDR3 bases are TGCGCCAGCAGTGCGGGACAGGGCCACGAGCAGTACTTC. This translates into CASSAGQGHEQYF.

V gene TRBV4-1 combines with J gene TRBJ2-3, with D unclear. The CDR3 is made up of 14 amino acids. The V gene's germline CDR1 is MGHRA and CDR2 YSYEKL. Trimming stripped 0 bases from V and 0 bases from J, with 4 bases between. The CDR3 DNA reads TGCGCCAGCAGCCAAGAGAGCAGCACAGATACGCAGTATTTT. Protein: CASSQESSTDTQYF.

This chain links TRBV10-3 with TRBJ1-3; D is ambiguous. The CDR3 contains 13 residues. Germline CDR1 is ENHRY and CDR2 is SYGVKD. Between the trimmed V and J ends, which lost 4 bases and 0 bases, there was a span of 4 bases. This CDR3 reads CAISGSSGNTIYF. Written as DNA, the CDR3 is TGTGCCATCAGTGGCAGCTCTGGAAACACCATATATTTT.

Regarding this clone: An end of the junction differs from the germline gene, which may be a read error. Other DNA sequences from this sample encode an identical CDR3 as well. In nucleotides, the CDR3 is TGTGCCAGCAGCCCAGGTAGCGGGAGCGGTTTTTCCTACGAACAGTACTTC. Protein sequence: CASSPGSGSGFSYEQYF. The chain couples TRBV2 to TRBJ2-7, with 9 nucleotides matching TRBD2. Germline V gene lookup returns CDR1 SNHLY and CDR2 FYNNEI. The CDR3 is 17 residues long.

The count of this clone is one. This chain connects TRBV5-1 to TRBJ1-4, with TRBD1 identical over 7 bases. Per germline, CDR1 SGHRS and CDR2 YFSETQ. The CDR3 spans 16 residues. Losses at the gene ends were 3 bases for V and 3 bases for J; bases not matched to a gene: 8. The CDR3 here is CASSSDPGTANEKLFF. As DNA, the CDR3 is TGCGCCAGCAGCTCGGACCCAGGGACAGCTAATGAAAAACTGTTTTTT. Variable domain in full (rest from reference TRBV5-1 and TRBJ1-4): KAGVTQTPRYLIKTRGQQVTLSCSPISGHRSVSWYQQTPGQGLQFLFEYFSETQRNKGNFPGRFSGRQFSNSRSEMNVSTLELGDSALYLCASSSDPGTANEKLFFGSGTQLSVL.

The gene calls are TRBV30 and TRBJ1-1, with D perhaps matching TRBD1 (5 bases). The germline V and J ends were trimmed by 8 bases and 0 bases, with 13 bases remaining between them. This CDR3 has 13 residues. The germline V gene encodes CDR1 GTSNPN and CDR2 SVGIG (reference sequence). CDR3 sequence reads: CARKGFMNTEAFF. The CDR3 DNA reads TGTGCCCGAAAGGGGTTCATGAACACTGAAGCTTTCTTT. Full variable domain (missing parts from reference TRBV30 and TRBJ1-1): SQTIHQWPATLVQPVGSPLSLECTVEGTSNPNLYWYRQAAGRGLQLLFYSVGIGQISSEVPQNLSASRPQDRQFILSSKKLLLSDSGFYLCARKGFMNTEAFFGQGTRLTVV.

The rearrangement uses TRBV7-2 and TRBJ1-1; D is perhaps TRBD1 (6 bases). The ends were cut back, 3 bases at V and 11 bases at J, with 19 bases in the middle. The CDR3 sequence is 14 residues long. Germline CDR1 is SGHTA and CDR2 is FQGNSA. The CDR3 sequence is CASSFVPGEVTAFF. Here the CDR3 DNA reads TGTGCCAGCAGCTTCGTGCCAGGGGAAGTGACGGCTTTCTTT.

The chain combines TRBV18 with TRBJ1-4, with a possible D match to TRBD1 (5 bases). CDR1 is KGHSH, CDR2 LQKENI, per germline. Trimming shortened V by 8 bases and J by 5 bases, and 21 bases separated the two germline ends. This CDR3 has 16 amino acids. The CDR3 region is CASRPSRQRENEKLFF. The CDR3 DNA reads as TGTGCCAGCCGTCCCAGCAGACAGAGAGAAAATGAAAAACTGTTTTTT.

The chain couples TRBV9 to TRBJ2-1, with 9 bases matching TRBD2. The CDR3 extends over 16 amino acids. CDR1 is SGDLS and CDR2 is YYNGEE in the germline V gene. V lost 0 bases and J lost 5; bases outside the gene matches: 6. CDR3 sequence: CASSVASGRMDNEQFF. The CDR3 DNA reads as TGTGCCAGCAGCGTAGCCAGCGGGAGGATGGACAATGAGCAGTTCTTC. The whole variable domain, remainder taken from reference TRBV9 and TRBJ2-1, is DSGVTQTPKHLITATGQRVTLRCSPRSGDLSVYWYQQSLDQGLQFLIQYYNGEERAKGNILERFSAQQFPDLHSELNLSSLELGDSALYFCASSVASGRMDNEQFFGPGTRLTVL.

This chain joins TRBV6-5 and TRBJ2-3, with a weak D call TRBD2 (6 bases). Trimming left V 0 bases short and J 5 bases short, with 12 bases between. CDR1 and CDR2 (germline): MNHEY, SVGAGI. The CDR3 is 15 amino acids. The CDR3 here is CASSYSGGGRDTQYF. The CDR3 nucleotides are TGTGCCAGCAGTTACTCGGGGGGAGGTAGAGATACGCAGTATTTT.

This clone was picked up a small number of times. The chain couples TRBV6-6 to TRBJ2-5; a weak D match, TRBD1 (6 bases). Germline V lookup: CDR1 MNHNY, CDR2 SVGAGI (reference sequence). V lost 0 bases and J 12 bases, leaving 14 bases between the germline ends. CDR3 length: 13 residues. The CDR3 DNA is TGTGCCAGCAGTTACTCGAGAAGGACAGTCAAGTACTTC. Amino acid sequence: CASSYSRRTVKYF.

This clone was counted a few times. CDR3 nucleotides: TGTGCCAGCAGCTCAAGACCGGAGACTGAAGCTTTCTTT. Protein sequence: CASSSRPETEAFF. The chain has TRBV7-8 and TRBJ1-1; D remains unclear. Germline CDR1 SGHVS, CDR2 FQNEAQ. V was pared by 4 bases and J by 5 bases, with 11 bases between. The CDR3 has 13 residues.

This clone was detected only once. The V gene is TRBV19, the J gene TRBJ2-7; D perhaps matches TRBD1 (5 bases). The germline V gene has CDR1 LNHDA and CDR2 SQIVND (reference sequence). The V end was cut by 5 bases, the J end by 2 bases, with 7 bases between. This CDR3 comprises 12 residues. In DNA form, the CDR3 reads TGTGCCAGTAGTGACAGTCCCTACGAGCAGTACTTC. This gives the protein CASSDSPYEQYF.